This TCR beta chain comes out of a study of monozygotic twins with inflammatory bowel disease (dated 2019 in TCRdb). For the study in its entirety: The complete study included approximately 30 monozygotic twin pairs: 19 IBD-discordant Danish pairs and nine German pairs, of which four were IBD-concordant and five were IBD-discordant. Each individual had, on average, about 151 000 unique TCRalpha sequences and 181 000 unique TCRbeta sequences available for analysis. The search for disease-associated traits relied mainly on comparing IBD patients with their genetically identical healthy co-twins within discordant pairs. Beyond this particular receptor, the publication reports: Repertoire similarity did not differ between concordant and discordant twins, which could be due to limited statistical power. Distinction between different T cell subtypes could not be achieved in the analysis. Because patients received different immunosuppressive treatments, the repertoires may have picked up extra background noise and variability between individuals. Fewer clonotypes were shared with other individuals by IBD patients than by healthy twins, most markedly in patients showing signs of disease activity. No single strong signal or clonotype linked to IBD turned up in the results, so the idea that one exists was not supported. IBD patients had lower TCRbeta repertoire diversity, measured by the inverse Simpson index, than their healthy co-twins.

The protocol used for the library was 5' RACE. Each TCR library was prepared from 3,500 to 4,500 ng of total RNA. For each sample, cDNA was synthesized in eight separate reactions using SMARTScribe reverse transcriptase. During cDNA synthesis, unique molecular identifiers containing a 6-nucleotide sample barcode were introduced by template switching. TCRalpha and TCRbeta cDNA was amplified in two nested PCRs of 16 and 9 cycles, and bead purification was carried out after each PCR. Before amplification, the cDNA was both treated with uracil DNA-glycosylase and purified with the QIAquick PCR purification kit. The second PCR was the step at which Illumina TruSeq-compatible adapters and sample-specific barcodes were added. TapeStation and Qubit were used to check library quality and concentration, and roughly 5.5 ng of each library was pooled. Sequencing of pooled libraries was carried out on an Illumina HiSeq2500 single-index Rapid Run using 2 x 100 bp reads and custom sequencing primers. The authors processed their data as follows. MiGEC version 1.2.6 was used for UMI-based consensus assembly, which corrected PCR and sequencing errors. V(D)J alignment, clonotype assembly and CDR3 extraction were performed with MiXCR version 2.1.1. Normalisation of gene usage, clonotype sharing and MAIT/NKT TCR abundance was achieved by analysing the top 1000, 10 000 and 20 000 clonotypes per sample. Diversity was computed as the inverse Simpson index with the vegan R package after downsampling to 27 000 UMIs. Statistical testing used paired Mann-Whitney U tests on the discordant twin pairs and applied Benjamini-Hochberg correction for multiple testing. Reads reprocessed by TCRdb are summarized as one entry per CDR3 protein sequence, and DNA is absent. These V and J calls derive from TCRdb rather than the authors' analysis. The sample's table lists a count of roughly 200,000 distinct CDR3 sequences. Around 7.6% of the sample goes to the ten largest clones.

As regards this clonotype: Its specific antigen is unknown.

From each donor, an approximately 2.5 ml peripheral blood sample was collected into PAXgene tubes and kept at -80 degrees C. Total RNA was isolated from whole blood with the PAXgene blood miRNA kit on an automated QIAcube, without T cell sorting. Peripheral blood from monozygotic twin pairs, either concordant or discordant for inflammatory bowel disease, underwent deep TCRalpha and TCRbeta repertoire profiling that used unique molecular barcoding. Smoking habits were recorded for all twin pairs, and individuals were classified as current, former or never smokers. The germline V gene (reference sequence) sets CDR1 to SEHNR and CDR2 to FQNEAQ. The CDR3 spans 14 residues, from the cysteine through the phenylalanine. No DNA was logged.

The specimen was blood. In this chain, TRBV7-9 is recombined with TRBJ1-4; the TRBD1 assignment by TCRdb is unverifiable without DNA. The origin of this receptor is a human donor with ulcerative colitis or Crohn's disease, or a healthy co-twin of an affected twin (not recorded which). The CDR3 reads CASSSGSPNEKLFF.